The 27 T cell receptor beta chains presented below share a single source sample, sequenced in a study of blood T cells in healthy people across ages (dated by TCRdb to the mid-2010s). Preparation of the library involved 5' RACE. The instrument was an Illumina HiSeq 2500. A second PCR of about 6 to 12 cycles was run with a J-beta primer mix and a sample-barcoded 5' primer. TCRdb trimmed public reads at Q25 via fastp, called clones via MiXCR and kept in-frame beta chains. Rows are unified per CDR3 protein, each entry keeping the most common DNA and genes. The sample table lists more than 500,000 distinct CDR3 sequences, 25% to 30% of them with a count of one. The biggest ten clones account for approximately 17% of the sample. Sequencing was done on a sample of blood. The source of these receptors is a woman in her 70s in good health.

This clonotype was counted between two and nine times. Its ends do not fully match the called genes, so a read error is possible. The V gene is TRBV5-1, the J gene TRBJ2-2, with D possibly matching TRBD2 (6 bases). The CDR3 runs to 17 residues. Germline V lookup: CDR1 SGHRS, CDR2 YFSETQ. The CDR3 loop is CASSLKAGSANTGGLFF. The DNA for the CDR3 is TGCGCCAGCAGCTTGAAGGCCGGGTCCGCGAACACCGGGGGGCTGTTTTTT.

The V gene is TRBV7-2, the J gene TRBJ1-2, with D perhaps matching TRBD1 (6 bases). The germline CDR1 and CDR2 sequences are SGHTA and FQGNSA. The V gene lost 4 bases and the J gene lost 7 bases, with 10 bases spanning the gap. CDR3 size: 12 residues. The CDR3 coding sequence is TGTGCCAGCAGCTCGAACAGGGTTGGCTACACCTTC. The encoded protein is CASSSNRVGYTF.

This chain links TRBV18 with TRBJ2-1; D uncertain. Germline CDR1 reads KGHSH; CDR2 reads LQKENI. The length of the CDR3 is 13 residues. Trimming stripped 11 bases from V and 0 bases from J, with 11 bases between. DNA of the CDR3: TGTGCCTGCTTCATTAGCTCCTACAATGAGCAGTTCTTC. Amino acids: CACFISSYNEQFF.

In DNA form, the CDR3 reads TGCAGCGTTGAAGATTCCGGGACTGGCAATGAGCAGTTCTTC. Translation gives CSVEDSGTGNEQFF. The chain is built from TRBV29-1 and TRBJ2-5, with D tentatively TRBD2 (6 bases). The J call may not be correct, given that the DNA end is closer to TRBJ2-1. The V gene's germline CDR1 is SQVTM and CDR2 ANQGSEA. This CDR3 contains 14 residues.

In this sample, this clonotype turned up many times. The chain recombines TRBV7-6 with TRBJ2-5; D perhaps matches TRBD2 (5 bases). V was clipped by 1 base and J by 7 bases, with 13 bases between them. Looked up from germline, CDR1 is SGHVS and CDR2 is FNYEAQ. The CDR3 has 14 amino acids. The CDR3: CASSLEAVGRTQYF. The CDR3 nucleotides are TGTGCCAGCAGCTTAGAGGCCGTGGGGAGGACCCAGTACTTC.

The chain employs TRBV29-1 and TRBJ1-2; D not certain. Germline assignment: CDR1 SQVTM and CDR2 ANQGSEA. The CDR3 runs 15 residues. Trimming took off 6 bases at V and 0 bases at J, with 17 bases between the two ends. CDR3: CSVSRRLKANYGYTF. The CDR3 coding sequence is TGCAGCGTAAGCAGGAGGCTAAAAGCTAACTATGGCTACACCTTC.

This sequence joins TRBV9 and TRBJ2-3, with D tentatively TRBD2 (5 bases). V shed 2 bases and J shed 4 bases, with 11 bases lying between them. The CDR3 is 14 amino acids. Germline V lookup: CDR1 SGDLS, CDR2 YYNGEE. As DNA, the CDR3 is TGTGCCAGCAGCGTCGATGGGCGGGCAGATACGCAGTATTTT. Protein product: CASSVDGRADTQYF.

The chain links TRBV7-2 to TRBJ1-2; TRBD1 matches 7 bases. V trimming: 4 bases; J trimming: 7 bases; junction bases outside the gene matches: 12. The germline V gene encodes CDR1 SGHTA and CDR2 FQGNSA. The length of the CDR3 is 15 residues. CDR3 nucleotides: TGTGCCAGCAGCTCCAGTTGGGACAGTTGGGTTGGCTACACCTTC. Protein product: CASSSSWDSWVGYTF.

V and J are TRBV20-1 and TRBJ1-2, with 7 bases identical to TRBD1. This CDR3 is 16 amino acids long. Looked up from germline, CDR1 is DFQATT and CDR2 is SNEGSKA (reference sequence). Unmatched junction bases numbered 13, after V lost 6 bases and J lost 0 bases. The CDR3 spells CSAHPGQALANYGYTF. As DNA, the CDR3 is TGCAGTGCCCATCCCGGACAGGCCTTAGCTAACTATGGCTACACCTTC.

This clonotype was picked up a small number of times. The chain uses TRBV5-6 and TRBJ2-7, with unresolved D. The CDR3 spans 12 residues. V was pared by 0 bases and J by 9 bases, with 10 bases between. Germline lookup yields CDR1 SGHDT and CDR2 YYEEEE. CDR3 nucleotides: TGTGCCAGCAGCTTGGTTGGCGATCTGCAGTACTTC. It yields the protein CASSLVGDLQYF. The full variable domain, with the rest looked up from reference TRBV5-6 and TRBJ2-7, is DAGVTQSPTHLIKTRGQQVTLRCSPKSGHDTVSWYQQALGQGPQFIFQYYEEEERQRGNFPDRFSGHQFPNYSSELNVNALLLGDSALYLCASSLVGDLQYFGPGTRLTVT.

In this sample, this clonotype turned up a few times. The V call is TRBV29-1, the J call TRBJ2-1; 11 bases map to TRBD2. This CDR3 is 16 amino acids long. After removal of 2 bases from V and 4 bases from J, the junction contained 7 bases not matched to a gene. Germline CDR1 reads SQVTM; CDR2 reads ANQGSEA. The CDR3 nucleotides read TGCAGCGTTGAACTTTCTAGCGGGGGGCAGTACAATGAGCAGTTCTTC. Protein: CSVELSSGGQYNEQFF.

In its sample, this clonotype was seen a few times. V usage is TRBV7-2 and J usage is TRBJ1-2, with 10 positions matching TRBD1. Trimming cost V 1 base and J 1 base; bases outside gene matches: 3. The CDR3 length is 16 residues. CDR1 SGHTA and CDR2 FQGNSA come from the germline V gene. In DNA, the CDR3 is TGTGCCAGCAGCTTAGGGGGGACAGGGGTTAACTATGGCTACACCTTC. Its protein product is CASSLGGTGVNYGYTF. Variable domain in full (rest from reference TRBV7-2 and TRBJ1-2): GAGVSQSPSNKVTEKGKDVELRCDPISGHTALYWYRQSLGQGLEFLIYFQGNSAPDKSGLPSDRFSAERTGGSVSTLTIQRTQQEDSAVYLCASSLGGTGVNYGYTFGSGTRLTVV.

J is TRBJ2-1 and V is TRBV4-2, with D possibly being TRBD1 (6 bases). Germline loops: CDR1 LGHNA, CDR2 YNFKEQ. The CDR3 totals 17 residues. V lost 0 bases and J lost 8, with 20 bases in between. Written as DNA, the CDR3 is TGTGCCAGCAGCCAAGAAATTACAGGGACCCTTAAGGATGAGCAGTTCTTC. Encoded protein: CASSQEITGTLKDEQFF.

This clonotype has a single count. This chain joins TRBV20-1 and TRBJ1-2; 9 positions agree with TRBD1. Germline assignment: CDR1 DFQATT and CDR2 SNEGSKA (reference sequence). V shed 0 bases, J shed 5 bases, and the junction held 10 bases outside the gene matches. The CDR3 covers 16 residues. CDR3: CSARESGTGLGYGYTF. The CDR3 bases are TGCAGTGCTAGAGAGTCCGGGACAGGGTTGGGATATGGCTACACCTTC.

This chain uses TRBV20-1 with TRBJ1-1, with 8 positions matching TRBD1. This CDR3 has 14 amino acids. CDR1 and CDR2 from the germline V gene are DFQATT and SNEGSKA (reference sequence). V was pared by 0 bases and J by 5 bases, with 5 bases of the junction left unmatched. The CDR3 protein is CSARDNRGKTEAFF. The CDR3 coding sequence is TGCAGTGCTAGAGATAACAGGGGGAAGACTGAAGCTTTCTTT.

The chain is built from TRBV20-1 and TRBJ1-6; 10 bases map to TRBD1. CDR3 size: 14 residues. In germline, CDR1 is DFQATT, CDR2 SNEGSKA (reference sequence). V was clipped by 6 bases and J by 4 bases; unmatched bases: 3. The DNA of the CDR3 is TGCAGTGCCCAGGGACAGGGGTATAATTCACCCCTCCACTTT. Amino acids: CSAQGQGYNSPLHF.

The chain uses TRBV15 and TRBJ2-3, with D hard to call. With 0 bases removed from V and 0 bases from J, the gap between germline ends came to 7 bases. CDR1 and CDR2 (germline): LNHNV, YYDKDF (reference sequence). The CDR3 is made up of 15 amino acids. This CDR3 reads CATSRDRLSTDTQYF. For the CDR3, the DNA is TGTGCCACCAGCAGAGATCGGCTCAGCACAGATACGCAGTATTTT.

This clonotype was observed a handful of times. CDR3 loop: CASSPRDPGGYTF. CDR3 in DNA: TGTGCCAGCAGTCCTCGGGACCCGGGGGGCTACACCTTC. This chain uses TRBV12-3 or TRBV12-4 with TRBJ1-2, with D perhaps TRBD1 (5 bases). This CDR3 is built from 13 residues. Trimming removed 5 bases at V and 8 bases at J, with 15 bases between.

V is TRBV20-1 and J is TRBJ1-4, with TRBD1 matching over 7 bases. There are 12 residues in the CDR3. After removal of 1 base from V and 14 bases from J, the junction contained 7 bases not matched to a gene. CDR1 and CDR2 (germline): DFQATT, SNEGSKA (reference sequence). CDR3 sequence: CSARVPTGILFF. In DNA form, the CDR3 reads TGCAGTGCTAGAGTACCGACAGGGATTCTGTTTTTT.

The sample holds a few counts of this clonotype. The genes are TRBV7-2 and TRBJ2-5; the D is unclear. The J call could be wrong; TRBJ2-1 is a better fit for the DNA end. Germline values: CDR1 SGHTA, CDR2 FQGNSA. This CDR3 has 13 amino acids. CDR3 loop: CASSFTGLGEQFF. In DNA, the CDR3 is TGTGCCAGCAGCTTTACGGGCTTGGGTGAGCAGTTCTTC.

The rearrangement uses TRBV7-3 and TRBJ2-1, with D possibly matching TRBD2 (6 bases). CDR1 SGHTA and CDR2 FQGTGA come from the germline V gene. The CDR3 is 14 residues long. Deletions cut 1 base from V and 7 bases from J, with 11 bases between. The CDR3 DNA is TGTGCCAGCAGCTTAATCGGGGCGGGAAATGAGCAGTTCTTC. This gives the protein CASSLIGAGNEQFF. The full variable domain, with the rest looked up from reference TRBV7-3 and TRBJ2-1, is GAGVSQTPSNKVTEKGKYVELRCDPISGHTALYWYRQSLGQGPEFLIYFQGTGAADDSGLPNDRFFAVRPEGSVSTLKIQRTERGDSAVYLCASSLIGAGNEQFFGPGTRLTVL.

This clonotype was seen a handful of times. The chain joins TRBV20-1 to TRBJ2-5, with 7 nucleotides matching TRBD1. The J call is in doubt because the DNA end fits TRBJ2-1 better. This CDR3 is 13 amino acids long. Germline V gives CDR1 DFQATT, CDR2 SNEGSKA (reference sequence). CDR3 amino acids: CSAWNRGNNEQFF. CDR3 bases: TGCAGTGCTTGGAACAGGGGTAACAATGAGCAGTTCTTC.

This clonotype was seen only a few times. Mismatch with germline at one junction end may stem from a read error. The genes are TRBV5-1 and TRBJ2-5, with 10 bases fitting TRBD1. The length of the CDR3 is 15 residues. CDR1 is SGHRS, CDR2 YFSETQ, per germline. The CDR3 region is CASSTGTGAFYEQHF. In nucleotides, the CDR3 is TGCGCCAGCAGCACTGGGACAGGGGCTTTCTACGAGCAGCACTTC.

V and J are TRBV20-1 and TRBJ2-5; 9 bases align to TRBD2. Per the germline V gene, CDR1 is DFQATT and CDR2 is SNEGSKA (reference sequence). V lost 2 bases and J lost 4; bases outside the gene matches: 14. The CDR3 is 17 amino acids. CDR3 sequence: CSARKAGFSGGLETQYF. DNA of the CDR3: TGCAGTGCTAGAAAAGCAGGGTTCAGCGGGGGGTTAGAGACCCAGTACTTC.

This chain links TRBV7-9 with TRBJ1-2; D might be TRBD1 (6 bases). This CDR3 region has 14 residues. Looked up from germline, CDR1 is SEHNR and CDR2 is FQNEAQ (reference sequence). V lost 4 bases and J lost 7, with 16 bases in between. In DNA form, the CDR3 reads TGTGCCAGCAGCTCATACGCGGGGGGCAGTGGCTACACCTTC. Amino acid sequence: CASSSYAGGSGYTF.

The sample holds a few counts of this clonotype. One end of the junction fails to match germline, which may point to a read error. The chain combines TRBV11-2 with TRBJ1-3, with D uncertain. CDR1 and CDR2 (germline): SGHAT, FQNNGV. CDR3 length: 17 residues. The CDR3 loop is CASSDRPREPSGNTICF. CDR3 nucleotide sequence: TGTGCCAGCAGTGACCGCCCCCGGGAACCCTCTGGAAACACCATATGTTTT.

This clonotype was observed a handful of times. The genes are TRBV6-2 or TRBV6-3 and TRBJ2-1; 9 bases are shared with TRBD1. The germline CDR1 and CDR2 sequences are MNHEY and SVGEGT. This CDR3 comprises 21 residues. V trimming: 3 bases; J trimming: 0 bases; junction bases outside the gene matches: 18. CDR3 region: CASSYFSRRRDRVGSYNEQFF. The CDR3 region has the DNA TGTGCCAGCAGTTATTTTTCCCGACGCAGGGACAGGGTCGGCTCCTACAATGAGCAGTTCTTC.